This T cell receptor beta chain was sequenced for a study of blood T cell repertoires in COVID-19. For the study at large: Italy, Spain and the United States were the sources of the convalescent and acute COVID-19 samples.

Losses at the gene ends were 3 bases for V and 5 bases for J; bases not matched to a gene: 3. CDR1 is KGHSH, CDR2 LQKENI, per germline. The CDR3 extends over 13 amino acids. Assay: immunoSEQ multiplex PCR; the TCRdb copy retains only in-frame clones and omits some. The profile shows 150,000 or so clones, roughly nine tenths of them singletons. The chain carries TRBV18 and TRBJ2-5, with TRBD2 matching 7 bases. Input material: peripheral blood. The origin of this receptor is a man aged 18 to 35 with COVID-19, enrolled during active disease. The CDR3 sequence is CASSPGRAETQYF. The CDR3 DNA sequence: TGTGCCAGCTCACCGGGGAGGGCGGAGACCCAGTACTTC.